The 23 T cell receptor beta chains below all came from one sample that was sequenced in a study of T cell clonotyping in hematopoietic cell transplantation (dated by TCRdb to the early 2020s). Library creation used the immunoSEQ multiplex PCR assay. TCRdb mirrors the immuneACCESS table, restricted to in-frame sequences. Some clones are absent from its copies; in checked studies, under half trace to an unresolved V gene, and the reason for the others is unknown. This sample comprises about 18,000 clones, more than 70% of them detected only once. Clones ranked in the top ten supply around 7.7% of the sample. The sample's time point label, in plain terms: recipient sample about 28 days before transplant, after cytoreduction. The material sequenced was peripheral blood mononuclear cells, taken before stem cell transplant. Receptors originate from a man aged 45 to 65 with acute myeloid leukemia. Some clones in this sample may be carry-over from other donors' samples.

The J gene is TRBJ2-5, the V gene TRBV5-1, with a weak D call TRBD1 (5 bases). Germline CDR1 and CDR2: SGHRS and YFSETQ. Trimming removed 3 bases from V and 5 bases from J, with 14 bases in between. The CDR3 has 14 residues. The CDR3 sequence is CASSSLGQAETQYF. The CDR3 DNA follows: TGCGCCAGCAGCTCCCTGGGGCAGGCGGAGACCCAGTACTTC.

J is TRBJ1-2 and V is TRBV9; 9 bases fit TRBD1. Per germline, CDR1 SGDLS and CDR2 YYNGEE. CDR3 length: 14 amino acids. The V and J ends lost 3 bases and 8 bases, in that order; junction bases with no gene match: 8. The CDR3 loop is CASSALQGANGYTF. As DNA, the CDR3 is TGTGCCAGCAGCGCCCTACAGGGGGCAAACGGCTACACCTTC. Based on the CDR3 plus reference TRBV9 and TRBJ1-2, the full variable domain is DSGVTQTPKHLITATGQRVTLRCSPRSGDLSVYWYQQSLDQGLQFLIQYYNGEERAKGNILERFSAQQFPDLHSELNLSSLELGDSALYFCASSALQGANGYTFGSGTRLTVV.

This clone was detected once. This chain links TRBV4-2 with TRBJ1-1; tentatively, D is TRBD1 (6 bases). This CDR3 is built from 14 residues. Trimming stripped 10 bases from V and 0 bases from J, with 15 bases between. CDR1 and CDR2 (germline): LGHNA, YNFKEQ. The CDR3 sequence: CATDSAGVNTEAFF. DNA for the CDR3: TGTGCCACGGATTCGGCAGGGGTGAACACTGAAGCTTTCTTT.

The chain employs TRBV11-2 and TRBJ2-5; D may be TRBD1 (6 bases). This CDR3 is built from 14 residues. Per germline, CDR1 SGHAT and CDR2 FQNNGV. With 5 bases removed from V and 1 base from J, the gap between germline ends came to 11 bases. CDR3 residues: CASSHGQTQETQYF. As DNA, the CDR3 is TGTGCCAGCAGCCACGGACAGACCCAAGAGACCCAGTACTTC.

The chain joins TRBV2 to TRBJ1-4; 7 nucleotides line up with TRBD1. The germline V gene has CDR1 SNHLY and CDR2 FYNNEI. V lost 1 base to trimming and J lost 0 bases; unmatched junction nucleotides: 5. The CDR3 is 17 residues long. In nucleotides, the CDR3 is TGTGCCAGCAGTGAAGGGACAGGAAGTTCAACTAATGAAAAACTGTTTTTT. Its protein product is CASSEGTGSSTNEKLFF.

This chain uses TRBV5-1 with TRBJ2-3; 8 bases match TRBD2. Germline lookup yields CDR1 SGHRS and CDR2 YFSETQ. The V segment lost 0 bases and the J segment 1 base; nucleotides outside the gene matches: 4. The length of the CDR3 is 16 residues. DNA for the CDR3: TGCGCCAGCAGCTTGGACGGGCGGGGGGGCACAGATACGCAGTATTTT. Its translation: CASSLDGRGGTDTQYF.

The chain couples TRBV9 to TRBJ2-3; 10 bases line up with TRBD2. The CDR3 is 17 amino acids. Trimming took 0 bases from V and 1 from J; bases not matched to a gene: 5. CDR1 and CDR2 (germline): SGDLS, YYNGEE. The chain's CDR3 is CASSVASLAGGTDTQYF. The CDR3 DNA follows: TGTGCCAGCAGCGTAGCGTCCCTAGCGGGGGGCACAGATACGCAGTATTTT.

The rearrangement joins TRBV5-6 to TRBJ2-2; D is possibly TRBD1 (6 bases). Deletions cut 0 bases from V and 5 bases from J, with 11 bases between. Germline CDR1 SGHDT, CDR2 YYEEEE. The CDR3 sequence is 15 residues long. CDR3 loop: CASSLDLGATGELFF. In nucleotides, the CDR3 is TGTGCCAGCAGCTTGGATCTGGGGGCAACCGGGGAGCTGTTTTTT.

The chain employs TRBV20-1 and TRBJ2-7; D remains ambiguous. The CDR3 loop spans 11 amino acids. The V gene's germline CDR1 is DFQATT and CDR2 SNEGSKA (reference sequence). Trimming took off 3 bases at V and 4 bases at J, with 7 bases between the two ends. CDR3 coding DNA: TGCAGTGCTAGTAGGCAGTACGAGCAGTACTTC. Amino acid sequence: CSASRQYEQYF.

The CDR3 DNA sequence: TGCGCCAGCAGCCAAGGCAGCAGCCAAAACATTCAGTACTTC. It encodes CASSQGSSQNIQYF. The rearrangement uses TRBV4-1 and TRBJ2-4; unclear D gene. Germline-derived CDR1 and CDR2 are MGHRA and YSYEKL. The V end was cut by 1 base, the J end by 5 bases, with 9 bases between. The CDR3 extends over 14 amino acids.

The CDR3 protein is CASSPLLHSRDRPTGELFF. CDR3 sequence (DNA): TGTGCCAGCAGCCCACTTCTGCACTCCCGGGACAGGCCCACCGGGGAGCTGTTTTTT. This sequence joins TRBV7-9 and TRBJ2-2; 8 nucleotides agree with TRBD1. The length of the CDR3 is 19 residues. The J segment lost 4 bases and the V segment lost 5 bases, leaving 18 bases of the junction unmatched. The germline gives CDR1 SEHNR, CDR2 FQNEAQ (reference sequence).

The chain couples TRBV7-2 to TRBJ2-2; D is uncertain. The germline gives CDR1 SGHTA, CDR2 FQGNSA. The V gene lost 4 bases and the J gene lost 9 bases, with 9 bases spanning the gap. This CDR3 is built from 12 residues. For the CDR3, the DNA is TGTGCCAGCAGCTCCCGGGCCCGGGAGCTGTTTTTT. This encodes CASSSRARELFF.

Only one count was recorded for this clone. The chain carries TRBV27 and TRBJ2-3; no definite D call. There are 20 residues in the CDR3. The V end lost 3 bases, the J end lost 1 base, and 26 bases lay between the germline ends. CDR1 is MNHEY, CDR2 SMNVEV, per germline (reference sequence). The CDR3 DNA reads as TGTGCCAGCAGTTTTCGTGTTCCCGGTCGAGTCCGGGTGGGCACAGATACGCAGTATTTT. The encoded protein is CASSFRVPGRVRVGTDTQYF.

DNA for the CDR3: TGTGCCAGCAGTGGATACAGGGGGTATGGCTACACCTTC. It yields the protein CASSGYRGYGYTF. The chain couples TRBV28 to TRBJ1-2, with TRBD1 matching 8 bases. The V and J ends lost 5 bases and 5 bases, in that order; junction bases with no gene match: 4. The CDR3 is made up of 13 amino acids. Per germline, CDR1 MDHEN and CDR2 SYDVKM.

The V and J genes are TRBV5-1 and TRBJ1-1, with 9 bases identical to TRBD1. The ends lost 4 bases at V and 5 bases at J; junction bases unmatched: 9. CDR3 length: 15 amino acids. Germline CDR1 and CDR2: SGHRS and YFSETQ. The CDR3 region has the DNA TGCGCCAGCAGCCCAACTACAGGGGGCGGGACTGAAGCTTTCTTT. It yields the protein CASSPTTGGGTEAFF.

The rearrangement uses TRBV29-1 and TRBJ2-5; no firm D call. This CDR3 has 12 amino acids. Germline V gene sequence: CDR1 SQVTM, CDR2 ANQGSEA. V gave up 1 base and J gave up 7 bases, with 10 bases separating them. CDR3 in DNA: TGCAGCGTTGAAGGCCTGTTTCGGACCCAGTACTTC. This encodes CSVEGLFRTQYF. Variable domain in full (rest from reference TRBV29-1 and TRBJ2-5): SAVISQKPSRDICQRGTSLTIQCQVDSQVTMMFWYRQQPGQSLTLIATANQGSEATYESGFVIDKFPISRPNLTFSTLTVSNMSPEDSSIYLCSVEGLFRTQYFGPGTRLLVL.

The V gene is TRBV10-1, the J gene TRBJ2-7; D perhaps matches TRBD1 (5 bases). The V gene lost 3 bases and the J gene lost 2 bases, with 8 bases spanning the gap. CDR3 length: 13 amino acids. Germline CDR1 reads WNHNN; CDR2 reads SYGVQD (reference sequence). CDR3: CASSESGTYEQYF. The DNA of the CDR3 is TGCGCCAGCAGTGAATCAGGGACCTACGAGCAGTACTTC.

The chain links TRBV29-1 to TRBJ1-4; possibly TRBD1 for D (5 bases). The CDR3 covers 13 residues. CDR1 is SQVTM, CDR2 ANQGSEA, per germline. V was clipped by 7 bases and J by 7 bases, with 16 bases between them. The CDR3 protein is CSAGGGIGEKLFF. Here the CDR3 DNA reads TGCAGCGCGGGCGGGGGGATCGGTGAAAAACTGTTTTTT.

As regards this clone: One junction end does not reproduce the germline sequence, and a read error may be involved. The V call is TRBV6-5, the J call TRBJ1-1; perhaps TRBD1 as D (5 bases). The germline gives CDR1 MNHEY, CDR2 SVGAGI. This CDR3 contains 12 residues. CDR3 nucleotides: TGTGCGAGCAGGGCGGCTTCCACTGAAGCTTTCTTT. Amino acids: CASRAASTEAFF.

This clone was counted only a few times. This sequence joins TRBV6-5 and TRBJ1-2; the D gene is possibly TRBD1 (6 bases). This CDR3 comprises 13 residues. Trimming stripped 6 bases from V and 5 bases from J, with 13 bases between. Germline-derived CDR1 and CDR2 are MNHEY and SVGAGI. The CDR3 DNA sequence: TGTGCCAGCAGCCCCACAGGGTCTTATGGCTACACCTTC. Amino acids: CASSPTGSYGYTF.

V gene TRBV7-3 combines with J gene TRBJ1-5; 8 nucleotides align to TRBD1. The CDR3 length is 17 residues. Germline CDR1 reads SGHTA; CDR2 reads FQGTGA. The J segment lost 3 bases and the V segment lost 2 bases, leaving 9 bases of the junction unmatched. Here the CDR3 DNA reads TGTGCCAGCAGCTTACCCGGGACAGGCGGTCCCAATCAGCCCCAGCATTTT. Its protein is CASSLPGTGGPNQPQHF.

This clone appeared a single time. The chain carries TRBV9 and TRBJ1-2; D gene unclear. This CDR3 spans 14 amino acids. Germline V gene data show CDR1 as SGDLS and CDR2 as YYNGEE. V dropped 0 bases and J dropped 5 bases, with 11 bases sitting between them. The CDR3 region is CASSVGSQLYGYTF. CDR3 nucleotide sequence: TGTGCCAGCAGCGTAGGCAGCCAGTTATATGGCTACACCTTC.

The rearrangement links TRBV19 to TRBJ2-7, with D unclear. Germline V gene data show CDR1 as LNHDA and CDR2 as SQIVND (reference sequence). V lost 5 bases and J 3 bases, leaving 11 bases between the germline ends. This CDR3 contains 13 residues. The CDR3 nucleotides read TGTGCCAGTAGTGTGCGCTATGACTACGAGCAGTACTTC. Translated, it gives CASSVRYDYEQYF.